These T cell receptor beta chains were read from a single sample in a study of T cells in localized non-small cell lung cancer. The assay was immunoSEQ multiplex PCR, and TCRdb's table has in-frame clones only and misses some. Here the sample spans 70,000 to 100,000 clones, around 82% being singletons. The sequencing used peripheral blood, collected before any cancer treatment. These receptors originate from a female donor older than 55 with stage I lung adenocarcinoma. Both conserved end residues are part of each CDR3. A D gene is named only where the DNA matches it firmly. Some rows have no size entry. The others give once, few or many, or a class for an expanded clone.

v_call	d_call	j_call	clone_size	cdr3_aa	cdr3_nt
TRBV19	NA	TRBJ1-2	few	CASSIGLISGDGYTF	TGTGCCAGTAGTATAGGCCTCATATCAGGGGATGGCTACACCTTC
TRBV6-1	NA	TRBJ2-7	once	CASSEWLYEQYF	TGTGCCAGCAGTGAATGGTTGTACGAGCAGTACTTC
TRBV5-8	NA	TRBJ2-2	NA	CASSWLVTGELFF	TGTGCCAGCAGCTGGCTAGTCACCGGGGAGCTGTTTTTT
TRBV5-6	TRBD1	TRBJ1-3	NA	CASSLFGTVSGNTIYF	TGTGCCAGCAGCTTGTTCGGGACAGTCTCTGGAAACACCATATATTTT
TRBV27	NA	TRBJ2-5	NA	CASSFRISETQYF	TGTGCCAGCAGTTTCAGGATTTCGGAGACCCAGTACTTC
TRBV29-1	TRBD2	TRBJ2-2	NA	CSAKSGKNTGELFF	TGCAGCGCCAAAAGCGGGAAGAACACCGGGGAGCTGTTTTTT
TRBV7-3	NA	TRBJ2-2	NA	CASSRLGANTGELFF	TGTGCCAGCAGCCGGTTGGGCGCGAACACCGGGGAGCTGTTTTTT
TRBV5-1	TRBD1	TRBJ1-2	NA	CASSPGTGVRNYGYTF	TGCGCCAGCAGCCCTGGGACAGGGGTTAGGAACTATGGCTACACCTTC
TRBV2	NA	TRBJ1-2	NA	CASSLRTAQTNYGYTF	TGTGCCAGCAGTCTTAGGACAGCGCAGACTAACTATGGCTACACCTTC
TRBV28	NA	TRBJ1-2	NA	CASMEANYGYTF	TGTGCCAGCATGGAGGCTAACTATGGCTACACCTTC